This is a list of T cell receptor beta chains from one sample in a study of blood T cell repertoires in COVID-19. Clones were sequenced by immunoSEQ multiplex PCR, and TCRdb holds only the in-frame ones, with some missing. The sample yields some 390,000 clones, approximately 89% seen once. Sequencing input: PBMCs or T cells enriched from blood (not recorded which). The receptors derive from a woman aged 25 to 45 who had recovered from COVID-19. Each CDR3 is given without its conserved first and last residue.

TRBV6-2/TRBV6-3	TRBJ1-1	ASSTRQGGPEAF
TRBV4-1	TRBJ1-1	ASSHSQGLTEAF
TRBV29-1	TRBJ2-7	SVELAGPFSSYEQY
TRBV19	TRBJ2-5	ASSMASGFPGETQY
TRBV19	TRBJ2-7	ASSILTSGEQY
TRBV5-6	TRBJ1-4	ASSRRGVGEKLF
TRBV6-5	TRBJ1-4	ASCIPEGKLF
TRBV7-2	TRBJ2-1	ASSPLAGRGYNEQF
TRBV7-9	TRBJ2-1	ASSLGQYEQF
TRBV7-9	TRBJ1-3	ASSPGSSGRGNTIY
TRBV4-3	TRBJ1-4	ASSQAGPNEKLF
TRBV7-9	TRBJ2-7	ASSPGTSATPTASYEQY